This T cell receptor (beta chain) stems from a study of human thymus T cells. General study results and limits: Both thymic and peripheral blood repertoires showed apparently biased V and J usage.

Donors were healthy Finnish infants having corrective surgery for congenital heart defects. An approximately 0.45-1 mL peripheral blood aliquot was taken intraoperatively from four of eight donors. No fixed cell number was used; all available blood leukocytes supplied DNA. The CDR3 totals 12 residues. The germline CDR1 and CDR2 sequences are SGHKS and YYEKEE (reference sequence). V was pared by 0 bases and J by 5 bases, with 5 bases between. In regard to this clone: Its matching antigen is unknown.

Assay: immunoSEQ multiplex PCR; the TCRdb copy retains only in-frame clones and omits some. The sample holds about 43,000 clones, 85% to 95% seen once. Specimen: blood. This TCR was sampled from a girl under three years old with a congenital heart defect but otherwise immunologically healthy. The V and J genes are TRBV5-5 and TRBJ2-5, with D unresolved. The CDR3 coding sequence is TGTGCCAGCAGCTTGGGGGTTGAGACCCAGTACTTC. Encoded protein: CASSLGVETQYF.